This is a list of T cell receptor beta chains from one sample in a study. TCRdb recomputed calls from the 5' RACE reads with MiXCR, one row per CDR3 protein. Counted here are 6,000 or so distinct CDR3 sequences, roughly 32% occurring once; the ten biggest clones make up 6% to 8%. The material sequenced was memory CD4+ T cells sorted from a lymph node. These receptors were taken from a female donor with breast cancer. CDR3s include the opening cysteine and the closing phenylalanine or tryptophan.

TRBJ1-2	TRBV12-3/TRBV12-4	CASQRWGDTHYGYTF
TRBJ2-7	TRBV6-5	CASSSGTPYGEQYF
TRBJ2-1	TRBV5-4	CACSHANREQFF
TRBJ1-5	TRBV6-5	CACSYFDTNQPQHF
TRBJ1-6	TRBV12-3/TRBV12-4	CASRLQGYSPLHF
TRBJ2-4	TRBV12-3/TRBV12-4	CASSLTGAKNIQYF
TRBJ1-5	TRBV9	CASSTGPYSNQPQHF
TRBJ1-1	TRBV7-8	CASSLGGGMNTEAFF
TRBJ2-1	TRBV6-1	CANRDSSYNEQFF
TRBJ2-1	TRBV5-1	CASSLALAGYEQCF
TRBJ2-1	TRBV6-2/TRBV6-3	CASSFGTGGTDYNEQFF
TRBJ2-7	TRBV7-7	CASSPGTGEYEQYF
TRBJ2-1	TRBV4-3	CASSQGTSGMIDTQFF
TRBJ2-1	TRBV5-1	CASSPQLVNEQFF
TRBJ2-7	TRBV25-1	CASSEIGLAYTYEQYF
TRBJ2-1	TRBV20-1	CSARTGGREQFF
TRBJ1-1	TRBV5-1	CASSMRQGMMNTEAFF
TRBJ2-7	TRBV5-1	CASGQESSYEHYF
TRBJ1-5	TRBV9	CASSTGACSNQPQHF
TRBJ1-5	TRBV6-5	CASSYSGAGQPQHF
TRBJ2-7	TRBV2	CASSPTGTYEQYF
TRBJ2-2	TRBV18	CASSPNSGTGPGELFF
TRBJ1-5	TRBV4-2	CASGQDRGGAQPQHF
TRBJ2-7	TRBV11-1	CASSLTVGGNKRYF
TRBJ2-3	TRBV6-5	CDSRDSGSLVTDTQCF
TRBJ1-1	TRBV30	CAWSVKRGATEAFF
TRBJ2-3	TRBV5-4	CASSGGLESGGDTQYF
TRBJ2-1	TRBV4-1	CASSHIDLGLARGNEQFF
TRBJ1-5	TRBV28	CAIQSGNQPQHF
TRBJ2-7	TRBV18	CASSPPFQGTYEQYF
TRBJ2-1	TRBV7-6	CASSLASGRTNNEQFF
TRBJ1-1	TRBV18	CASSFGPTGSGNTEAFF
TRBJ2-7	TRBV10-3	CAISESTRGNEQYF
TRBJ1-5	TRBV3-1	CASSQAGLNPQHF
TRBJ2-2	TRBV5-1	CASYPPGGANTGELFF
TRBJ2-3	TRBV2	CASSVMGLVTDTQYF
TRBJ2-1	TRBV28	CASSEAYQVNEQFF
TRBJ2-1	TRBV4-1	CASSQVGGRAGNEQFF
TRBJ1-1	TRBV20-1	CSARAPTGRMNTEAFF
TRBJ2-5	TRBV6-2/TRBV6-3	CASKQGLAGNKRPQGTQYF
TRBJ1-5	TRBV28	CASSTNGDGEALQPQHF
TRBJ1-2	TRBV20-1	CSARDRSNRYGYTF
TRBJ1-1	TRBV20-1	CSADRDANTETFF
TRBJ2-5	TRBV5-1	CASSVTGAEEPQYF
TRBJ2-7	TRBV15	CATSKDRLPYEQYF
TRBJ2-2	TRBV5-1	CASSVGQCRTGELFF
TRBJ1-1	TRBV5-1	CASSWTVAGNTEAFF
TRBJ1-2	TRBV20-1	CSAGGQQMGYGYTF
TRBJ1-1	TRBV5-1	CASSFGQSTGNTEAFF
TRBJ2-2	TRBV4-1	CASSQVLGGSSFGELFF
TRBJ1-5	TRBV11-2	CASSSDGYSNQPQHF
TRBJ2-7	TRBV20-1	CSARGQGVYEQYF
TRBJ1-1	TRBV12-3/TRBV12-4	CASSRTENTEAFF
TRBJ1-6	TRBV27	CASRYRGSSSPLHF
TRBJ2-1	TRBV9	CASSPGGGNEQFF
TRBJ2-1	TRBV24-1	CATSDLERGGRNEQFF
TRBJ2-1	TRBV6-5	CASSYRLAGSSYNEQFF
TRBJ2-1	TRBV7-2	CASSRRGRYNEQFF
TRBJ2-2	TRBV7-2	CASSSFPRTGLAGELFF
TRBJ2-3	TRBV6-5	CASSYSRGLAGDTDTQYF